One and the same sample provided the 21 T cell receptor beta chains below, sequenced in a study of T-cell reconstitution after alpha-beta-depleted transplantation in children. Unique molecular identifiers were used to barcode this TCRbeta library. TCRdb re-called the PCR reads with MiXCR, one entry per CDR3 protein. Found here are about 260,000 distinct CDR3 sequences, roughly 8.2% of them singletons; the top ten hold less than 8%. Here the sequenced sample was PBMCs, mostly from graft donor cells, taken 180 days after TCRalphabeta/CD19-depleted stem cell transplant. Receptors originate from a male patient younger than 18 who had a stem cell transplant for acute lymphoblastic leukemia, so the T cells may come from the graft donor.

The DNA of the CDR3 is TGTGCCAGCAGTTATGACCACCGGACCCAGTACTTC. This translates into CASSYDHRTQYF. The rearrangement joins TRBV6-5 to TRBJ2-5; no clear D gene. CDR1 is MNHEY and CDR2 is SVGAGI in the germline V gene. Trimming left V 3 bases short and J 7 bases short, with 9 bases between. CDR3 length: 12 residues.

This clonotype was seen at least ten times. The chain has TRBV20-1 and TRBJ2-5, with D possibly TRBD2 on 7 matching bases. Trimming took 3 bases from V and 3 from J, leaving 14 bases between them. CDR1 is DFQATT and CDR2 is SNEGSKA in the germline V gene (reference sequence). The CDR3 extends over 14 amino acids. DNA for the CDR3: TGCAGTGCTAGTATTACAGGGAGGGAAGAGACCCAGTACTTC. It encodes CSASITGREETQYF.

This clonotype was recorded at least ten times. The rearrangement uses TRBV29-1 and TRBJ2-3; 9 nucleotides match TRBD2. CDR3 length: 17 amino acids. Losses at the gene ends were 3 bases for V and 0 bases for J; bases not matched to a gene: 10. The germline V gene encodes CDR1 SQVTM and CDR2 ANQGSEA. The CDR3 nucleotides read TGCAGCGTTGACGGGACTAGCATCAACCCTAGCACAGATACGCAGTATTTT. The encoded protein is CSVDGTSINPSTDTQYF.

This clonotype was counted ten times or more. The CDR3 DNA is TGCGCCAGCAGCCCATCTCCTAGGCCCGCTAACTATGGCTACACCTTC. Amino acid sequence: CASSPSPRPANYGYTF. The chain joins TRBV4-1 to TRBJ1-2; D not certain. The CDR3 consists of 16 residues. Germline values: CDR1 MGHRA, CDR2 YSYEKL. V lost 4 bases to trimming and J lost 0 bases, with 15 bases between them.

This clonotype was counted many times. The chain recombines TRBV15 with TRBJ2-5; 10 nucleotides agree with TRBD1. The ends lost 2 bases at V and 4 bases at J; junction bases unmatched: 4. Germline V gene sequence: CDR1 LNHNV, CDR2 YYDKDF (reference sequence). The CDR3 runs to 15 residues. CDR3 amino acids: CATSRKDRGPETQYF. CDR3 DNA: TGTGCCACCAGCAGAAAAGACAGGGGGCCAGAGACCCAGTACTTC.

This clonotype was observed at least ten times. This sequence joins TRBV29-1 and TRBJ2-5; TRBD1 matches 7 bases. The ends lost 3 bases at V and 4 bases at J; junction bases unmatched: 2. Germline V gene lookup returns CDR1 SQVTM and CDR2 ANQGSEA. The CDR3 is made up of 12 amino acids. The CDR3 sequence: CSVEGQSETQYF. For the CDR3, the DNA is TGCAGCGTTGAGGGACAGTCAGAGACCCAGTACTTC.

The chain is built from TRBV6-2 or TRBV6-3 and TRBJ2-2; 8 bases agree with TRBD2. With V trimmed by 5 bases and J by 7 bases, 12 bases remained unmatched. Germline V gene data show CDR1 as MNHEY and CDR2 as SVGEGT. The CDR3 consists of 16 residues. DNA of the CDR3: TGTGCCAGCAGTAACCGACTAGCGTCCGCGGTCGGGGAGCTGTTTTTT. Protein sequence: CASSNRLASAVGELFF.

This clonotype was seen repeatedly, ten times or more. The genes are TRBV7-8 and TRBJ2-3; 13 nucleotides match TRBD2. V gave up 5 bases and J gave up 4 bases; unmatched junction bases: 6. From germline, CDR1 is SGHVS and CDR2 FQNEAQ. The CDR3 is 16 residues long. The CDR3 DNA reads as TGTGCCAGCAGCCCGCGGACTAGCGGGGGCTCAGATACGCAGTATTTT. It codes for CASSPRTSGGSDTQYF.

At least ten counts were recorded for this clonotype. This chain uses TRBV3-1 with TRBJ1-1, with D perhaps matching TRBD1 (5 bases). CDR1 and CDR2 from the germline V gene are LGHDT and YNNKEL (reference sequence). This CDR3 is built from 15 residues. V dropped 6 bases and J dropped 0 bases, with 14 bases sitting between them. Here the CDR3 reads CASSLMTAMNTEAFF. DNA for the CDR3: TGTGCCAGCAGTCTAATGACAGCTATGAACACTGAAGCTTTCTTT.

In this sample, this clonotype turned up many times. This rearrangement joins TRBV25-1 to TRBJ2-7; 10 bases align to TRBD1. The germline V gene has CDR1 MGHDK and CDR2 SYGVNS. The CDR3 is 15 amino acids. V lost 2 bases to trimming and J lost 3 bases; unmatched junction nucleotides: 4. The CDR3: CASSEPGTGDYEQYF. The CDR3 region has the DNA TGTGCCAGCAGTGAACCCGGGACAGGGGACTACGAGCAGTACTTC.

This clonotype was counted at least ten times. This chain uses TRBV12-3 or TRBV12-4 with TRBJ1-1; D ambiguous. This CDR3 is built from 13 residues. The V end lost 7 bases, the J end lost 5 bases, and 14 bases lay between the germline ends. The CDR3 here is CASTTTPSTEAFF. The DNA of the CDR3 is TGTGCCAGCACCACGACACCCTCGACTGAAGCTTTCTTT.

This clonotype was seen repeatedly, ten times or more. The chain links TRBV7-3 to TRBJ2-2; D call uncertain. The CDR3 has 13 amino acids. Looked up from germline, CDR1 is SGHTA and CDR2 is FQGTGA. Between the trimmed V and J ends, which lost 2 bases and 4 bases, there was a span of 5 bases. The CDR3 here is CASSLYVTGELFF. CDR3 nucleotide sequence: TGTGCCAGCAGCTTATACGTCACCGGGGAGCTGTTTTTT.

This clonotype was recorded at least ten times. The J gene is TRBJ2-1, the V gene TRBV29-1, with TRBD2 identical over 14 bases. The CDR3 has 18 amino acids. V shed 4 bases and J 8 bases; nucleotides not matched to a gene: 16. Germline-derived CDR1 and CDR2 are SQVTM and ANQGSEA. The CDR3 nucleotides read TGCAGCGTTGGGGCCGGGACTAGCGGGAGACGGCTGATGGATGAGCAGTTCTTC. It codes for CSVGAGTSGRRLMDEQFF.

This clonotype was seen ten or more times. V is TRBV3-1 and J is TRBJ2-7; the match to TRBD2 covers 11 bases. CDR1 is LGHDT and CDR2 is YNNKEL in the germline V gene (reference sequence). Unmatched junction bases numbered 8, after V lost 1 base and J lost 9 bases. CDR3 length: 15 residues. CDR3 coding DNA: TGTGCCAGCAGCCAAGCCCCACTAGCGGGAGTAGGGCAGTACTTC. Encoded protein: CASSQAPLAGVGQYF.

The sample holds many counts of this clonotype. CDR3: CASSPPSVNEQFF. The CDR3 DNA reads TGTGCCAGCAGTCCTCCTAGCGTCAATGAGCAGTTCTTC. The chain is built from TRBV27 and TRBJ2-1; TRBD2 is a possible D gene (6 bases). The germline V and J ends were trimmed by 5 bases and 6 bases, with 11 bases remaining between them. Germline V gene data show CDR1 as MNHEY and CDR2 as SMNVEV (reference sequence). The CDR3 extends over 13 amino acids.

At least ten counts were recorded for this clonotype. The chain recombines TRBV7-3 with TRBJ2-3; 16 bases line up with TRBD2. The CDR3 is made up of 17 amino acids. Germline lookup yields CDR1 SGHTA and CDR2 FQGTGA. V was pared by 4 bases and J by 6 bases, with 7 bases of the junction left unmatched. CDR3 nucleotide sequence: TGTGCCAGCAGCTCTGGGACTAGCGGGAGGGCCCGTGATACGCAGTATTTT. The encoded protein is CASSSGTSGRARDTQYF. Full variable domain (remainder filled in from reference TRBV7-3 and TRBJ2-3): GAGVSQTPSNKVTEKGKYVELRCDPISGHTALYWYRQSLGQGPEFLIYFQGTGAADDSGLPNDRFFAVRPEGSVSTLKIQRTERGDSAVYLCASSSGTSGRARDTQYFGPGTRLTVL.

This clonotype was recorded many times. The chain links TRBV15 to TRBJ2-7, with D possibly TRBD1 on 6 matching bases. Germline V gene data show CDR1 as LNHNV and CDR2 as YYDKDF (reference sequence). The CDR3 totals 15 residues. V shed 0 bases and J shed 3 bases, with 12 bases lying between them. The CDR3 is CATSRDRGHFYEQYF. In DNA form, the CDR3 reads TGTGCCACCAGCAGAGACAGGGGCCACTTCTACGAGCAGTACTTC.

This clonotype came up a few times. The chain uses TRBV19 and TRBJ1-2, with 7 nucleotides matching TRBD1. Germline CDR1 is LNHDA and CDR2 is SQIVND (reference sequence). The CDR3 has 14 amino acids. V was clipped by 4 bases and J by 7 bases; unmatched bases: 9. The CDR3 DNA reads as TGTGCCAGTAGTACAAGGGACAGAATTTTTGGCTACACCTTC. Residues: CASSTRDRIFGYTF.

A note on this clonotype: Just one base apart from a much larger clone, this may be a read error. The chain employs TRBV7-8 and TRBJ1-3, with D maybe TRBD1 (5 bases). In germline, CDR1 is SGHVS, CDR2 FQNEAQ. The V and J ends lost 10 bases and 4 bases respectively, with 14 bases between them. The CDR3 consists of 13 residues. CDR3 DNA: TGTGCCAACAGAACCCGGACAGGAAACACCATATATTTT. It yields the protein CANRTRTGNTIYF.

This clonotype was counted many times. The CDR3 sequence is CSARAHSGRGETQYF. The CDR3 DNA is TGCAGTGCTAGGGCTCATAGCGGGAGGGGAGAGACCCAGTACTTC. This rearrangement joins TRBV20-1 to TRBJ2-5, with 11 bases lining up with TRBD2. Germline-derived CDR1 and CDR2 are DFQATT and SNEGSKA (reference sequence). This CDR3 is 15 amino acids long. J lost 4 bases, V lost 3 bases, and 7 bases had no gene match.

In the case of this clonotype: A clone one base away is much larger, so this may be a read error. The CDR3 coding sequence is TGTGCCAGCAGTTCGAATCCACAGCGCCAGCATTTT. Translating gives CASSSNPQRQHF. The chain employs TRBV28 and TRBJ1-5; no clear D. Germline CDR1 is MDHEN and CDR2 is SYDVKM. CDR3 size: 12 residues.